What follows is one T cell receptor (beta chain) and its context. This record belongs to a study of T cells in Graves' hyperthyroidism and ophthalmopathy. What was amplified from RNA transcripts were TCR beta CDR3 regions. The TCR CDR3 first-round RT-PCR relied on the HTBI primer set. MiXCR, applied by TCRdb to the multiplex PCR reads, yields one record per CDR3 protein. Here the sample spans 550,000 to 850,000 distinct CDR3 sequences, approximately 19% being singletons. Trimming took 1 base from V and 4 from J, leaving 13 bases between them. From germline, CDR1 is SGHTS and CDR2 YDEGEE. CDR3 length: 15 amino acids.

This TCR came from a woman aged 45-65 years with Graves' hyperthyroidism that later progressed to Graves' ophthalmopathy. This chain links TRBV5-8 with TRBJ2-3, with D uncertain. Sequencing was performed on blood. The CDR3 loop is CASSLLQGFADTQYF. CDR3 nucleotides: TGTGCCAGCAGCTTGCTCCAAGGATTTGCAGATACGCAGTATTTT.